Listed here is a single T cell receptor (beta chain). This clonotype came up a few times. Its antigen is currently not known. There are no base qualities to consult, and no much larger clone falls within one base. The sample belongs to a study of response to subunit inactivated influenza vaccine (dated by TCRdb to the late 2010s). A note on the overall study: Deep quantitative T cell receptor repertoire profiling was used in the study to track responses to a trivalent subunit inactivated influenza vaccine.

Libraries were made using RT-PCR. The sequencer was an Illumina HiSeq 2500. The public reads were quality trimmed at Q25 with fastp and then assembled into clones with MiXCR by TCRdb, keeping productive beta chains. A single entry per CDR3 protein holds the most common genes and DNA from its merged rows. This sample has over 750,000 distinct CDR3 sequences in its table, and about 20% of those were observed once. The top ten constitute roughly a tenth of the sample. Unmatched junction bases come to 5, with V trimmed by 4 bases and J by 6 bases. CDR3 length: 14 amino acids, cysteine to phenylalanine. Here the CDR3 DNA is all that survives: 42 bases in frame from base 1. Looking up the germline V gene (reference sequence) yields CDR1 LGHDT and CDR2 YNNKEL. Results the study describes overall, beyond this receptor: The authors proposed that each seasonal influenza vaccination may bring in only a limited number of new T cells.

The specimen comprised PBMCs from blood, sampled 5 days after vaccination. Recombination linked TRBV3-1 to TRBJ2-7; TRBD1 fits 11 bases in the junction. This sequence was found in a man aged 50 to 60 who received an inactivated influenza vaccine. Donor details come from another sample of the same person, matched by shared clones. The DNA sequence reads TGTGCCAGCAGCCGCGGGACAGGGGGAGGCGAGCAGTACTTC. Translated, it gives CASSRGTGGGEQYF.